This T cell receptor beta chain was captured by sequencing in a study of blood T cell repertoires in COVID-19. Overall study: PBMCs, B-cell-depleted T cells, or T cells provided the cDNA or gDNA that made up the material.

J lost 7 bases, V lost 3 bases, and 2 bases had no gene match. The CDR3 is 13 residues long. Germline CDR1 and CDR2: MDHEN and SYDVKM. TCRdb's table, derived via immunoSEQ multiplex PCR, lists solely in-frame clones and lacks some. The sample records fewer than 250,000 clones, around nine tenths being singletons. The source of this sequence is a middle-aged woman who had recovered from COVID-19. The V gene is TRBV28, the J gene TRBJ2-1, with TRBD1 matching 8 bases. Sequenced input: peripheral blood. The CDR3 reads CASSLGQENEQFF. Here the CDR3 DNA reads TGTGCCAGCAGTTTGGGACAGGAAAATGAGCAGTTCTTC.